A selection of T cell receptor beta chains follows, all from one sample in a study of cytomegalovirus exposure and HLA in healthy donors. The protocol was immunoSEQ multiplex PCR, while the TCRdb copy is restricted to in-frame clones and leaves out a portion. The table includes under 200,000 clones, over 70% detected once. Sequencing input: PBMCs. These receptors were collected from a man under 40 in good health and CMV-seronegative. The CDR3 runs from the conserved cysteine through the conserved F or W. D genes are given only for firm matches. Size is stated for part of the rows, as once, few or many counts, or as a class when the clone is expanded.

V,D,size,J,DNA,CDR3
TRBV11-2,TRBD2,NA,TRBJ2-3,TGTGCCAGCAGTTCCCCTAGCGGGAGCGCAGATACGCAGTATTTT,CASSSPSGSADTQYF
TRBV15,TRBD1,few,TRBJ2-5,TGTGCCACCAGCAGCCCCGTACGTTCAGGGACAGAGAGCGAGGCCCAGTACTTC,CATSSPVRSGTESEAQYF
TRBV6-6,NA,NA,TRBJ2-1,TGTGCCAGCACATTAGGGGCTAGTGAGCAGTTCTTC,CASTLGASEQFF
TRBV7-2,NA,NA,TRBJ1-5,TGTGCCAGCACCCCGGGGGTGGGCGATCAGCCCCAGCATTTT,CASTPGVGDQPQHF
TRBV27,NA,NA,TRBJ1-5,TGTGCCAGCAGTTTGTCCGCTCTACAGCCCCAGCATTTT,CASSLSALQPQHF
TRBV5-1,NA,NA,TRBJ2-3,TGCGCCAGCAGCTTGGGGGGGGTGAAGGATACGCAGTATTTT,CASSLGGVKDTQYF
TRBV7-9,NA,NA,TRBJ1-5,TGTGCCAGCAGCTCATCGACAGATTCCAATCAGCCCCAGCATTTT,CASSSSTDSNQPQHF
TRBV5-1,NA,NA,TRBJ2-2,TGCGCCAGCAGCGCCGTTACAGGGCACGGGGAGCTGTTTTTT,CASSAVTGHGELFF
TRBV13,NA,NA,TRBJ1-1,TGTGCCAGCAGCTTAGGCAGGTTGGAAGCTTTCTTT,CASSLGRLEAFF
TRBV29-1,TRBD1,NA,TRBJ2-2,TGCAGCGTCCAAAGACAGGGGACGAACACCGGGGAGCTGTTTTTT,CSVQRQGTNTGELFF
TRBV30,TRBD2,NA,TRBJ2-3,TGTGCCTGGCGCGGGGGGGCCACAGATACGCAGTATTTT,CAWRGGATDTQYF
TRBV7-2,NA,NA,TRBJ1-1,TGTGCCAGCAGCTTAGTTAATAGGGCAGAGGGAATGAACACTGAAGCTTTCTTT,CASSLVNRAEGMNTEAFF
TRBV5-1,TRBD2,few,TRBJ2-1,TGCGCCAGCAGCTTGCGAACTAGCGGGACCAGCTCCTACAATGAGCAGTTCTTC,CASSLRTSGTSSYNEQFF
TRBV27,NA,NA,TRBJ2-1,TGTGCCAGCGGACTTGGCCACGGATCCCTTTACAATGAGCAGTTCTTC,CASGLGHGSLYNEQFF
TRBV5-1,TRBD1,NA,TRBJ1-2,TGCGCCAGCAGCCCTGACAGGGGCGGATATGGCTACACCTTC,CASSPDRGGYGYTF
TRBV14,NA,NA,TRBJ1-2,TGTGCCAGCAGCCAAGATCGTGGACACCGAGCTAACTATGGCTACACCTTC,CASSQDRGHRANYGYTF
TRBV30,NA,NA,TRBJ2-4,TGTGCCTGGAGTGGCAGGGGGGCCCCCAAAAACATTCAGTACTTC,CAWSGRGAPKNIQYF
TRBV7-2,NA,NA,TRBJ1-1,TGTGCCAGCAGCTTAGGTCAACAGAACACTGAAGCTTTCTTT,CASSLGQQNTEAFF
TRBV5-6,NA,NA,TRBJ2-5,TGTGCCAGCAGCTTGGGGCGGGGCCGGGAAGAGACCCAGTACTTC,CASSLGRGREETQYF
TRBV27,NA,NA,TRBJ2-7,TGTGCCAGCAGCCGCTCTCCCTACGAGCAGTACTTC,CASSRSPYEQYF
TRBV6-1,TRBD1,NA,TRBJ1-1,TGTGCCAGCAGTGATCTCGGACAGGGTCAGTATGCTTTCTTT,CASSDLGQGQYAFF
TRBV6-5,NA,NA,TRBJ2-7,TGTGCCAGCAGTTACAATACGCGGGACCGACCCTACGAGCAGTACTTC,CASSYNTRDRPYEQYF
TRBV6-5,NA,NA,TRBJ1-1,TGTGCCAGCAGCACGGACAGAACGGGTGAAGCTTTCTTT,CASSTDRTGEAFF
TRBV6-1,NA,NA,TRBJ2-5,TGTGCCAGCAGGTACATTCTCCCAGAGACCCAGTACTTC,CASRYILPETQYF
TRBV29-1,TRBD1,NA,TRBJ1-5,TGCAGCGTTGAAGATTTTAGCGACAGGGGCAAAGATCAGCCCCAGCATTTT,CSVEDFSDRGKDQPQHF
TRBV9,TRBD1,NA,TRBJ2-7,TGTGCCAGCAGTAGGGACAGTCCCTACGAGCAGTACTTC,CASSRDSPYEQYF
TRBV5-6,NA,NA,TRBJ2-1,TGTGCCAGCAGCTTGGACTGGCGGGAATACAATGAGCAGTTCTTC,CASSLDWREYNEQFF
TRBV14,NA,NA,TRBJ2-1,TGTGCCAGCAGCCAACTCGTAGGACAACCGGGGGATGAGCAGTTCTTC,CASSQLVGQPGDEQFF
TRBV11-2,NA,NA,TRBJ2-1,TGTGCCAGCAGCCCACGCAGAGGGAGACGGGACAATGAGCAGTTCTTC,CASSPRRGRRDNEQFF
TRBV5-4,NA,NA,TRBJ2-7,TGTGCCAGCAGCCCGGTGGGAGGGGGGCCTCGGGGGGAGCAGTACTTC,CASSPVGGGPRGEQYF
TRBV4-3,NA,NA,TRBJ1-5,TGCGCCAGCAGCCAAGAGGAGAATCAGCCCCAGCATTTT,CASSQEENQPQHF
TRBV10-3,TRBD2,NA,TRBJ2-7,TGTGCCATCAGGCCAGCGGGGGGTTCCTACGAGCAGTACTTC,CAIRPAGGSYEQYF
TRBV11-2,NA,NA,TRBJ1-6,TGTGCCAGCAGCTTAGGAGGGAGGATGTCAAATTCACCCCTCCACTTT,CASSLGGRMSNSPLHF
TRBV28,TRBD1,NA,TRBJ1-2,TGTGCCAGCAGTCCTCCGGGACAGGGGTATGGCTACACCTTC,CASSPPGQGYGYTF
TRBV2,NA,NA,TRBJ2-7,TGTGCCAGCAGTGAAGAGGTAGCCGGAGCCACCTACGAGCAGTACTTC,CASSEEVAGATYEQYF
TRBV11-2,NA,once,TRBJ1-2,TGTGCCAGCAGCTCACGGGACTATGGCTACACCTTC,CASSSRDYGYTF
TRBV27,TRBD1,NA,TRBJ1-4,TGTGCCTCCAGGGGGCGCAGAGGTGAAAAACTGTTTTTT,CASRGRRGEKLFF
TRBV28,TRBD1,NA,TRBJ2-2,TGTGCCAGCTGGCAGGGGGAGACCGGGGAGCTGTTTTTT,CASWQGETGELFF
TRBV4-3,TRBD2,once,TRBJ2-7,TGCGCCAGCAGCCAAGGGTTAGCGGGGGTATACGAGCAGTACTTC,CASSQGLAGVYEQYF
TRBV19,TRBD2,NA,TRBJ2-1,TGTGCCAGTAGCCTTAGCGGGAGACCGAATGAGCAGTTCTTC,CASSLSGRPNEQFF
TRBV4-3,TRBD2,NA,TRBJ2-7,TGCGCCAGCAGCCAAGAGTTGGGTAGCGGGGGGCAATACGAGCAGTACTTC,CASSQELGSGGQYEQYF
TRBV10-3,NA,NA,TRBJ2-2,TGTGCCATCAGTGCCAGGGAGGACACCGGGGAGCTGTTTTTT,CAISAREDTGELFF
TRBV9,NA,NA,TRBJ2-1,TGTGCCAGCAGCGTAGAAAGGGGATCCTACAATGAGCAGTTCTTC,CASSVERGSYNEQFF
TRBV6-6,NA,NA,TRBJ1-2,TGTGCCAGCACCTATGGTCCGGGAAGATCTAACTATGGCTACACCTTC,CASTYGPGRSNYGYTF
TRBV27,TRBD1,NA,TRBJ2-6,TGTGCCAGCAGTTTATCGGGGACAGGGCGCGACCTGACTTTC,CASSLSGTGRDLTF
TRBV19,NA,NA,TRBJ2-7,TGTGCCAGTAGGAATCAGGGCACCTACGAGCAGTACTTC,CASRNQGTYEQYF
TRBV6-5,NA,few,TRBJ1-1,TGTGCCAGCAGTACCCGCAGGGTAGGGAACACTGAAGCTTTCTTT,CASSTRRVGNTEAFF
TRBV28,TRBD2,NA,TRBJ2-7,TGTGCCAGCAGCCAAGCTAGCGGGAGGATCGAGCAGTACTTC,CASSQASGRIEQYF
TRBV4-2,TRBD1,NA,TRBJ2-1,TGTGCCAGCAGCCATGACAGGGGCGATGAGCAGTTCTTC,CASSHDRGDEQFF
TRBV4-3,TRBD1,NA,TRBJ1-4,TGCGCCAGCAGCCTGCTGGACAGGGCTGGTGAAAAACTGTTTTTT,CASSLLDRAGEKLFF
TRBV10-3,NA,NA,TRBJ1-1,TGTGCCATCAGTGAAGGACAGATGAACACTGAAGCTTTCTTT,CAISEGQMNTEAFF
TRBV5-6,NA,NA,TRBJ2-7,TGTGCCAGCAGCACAAGAGACATGAGCTCCTACGAGCAGTACTTC,CASSTRDMSSYEQYF
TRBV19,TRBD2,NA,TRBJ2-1,TGTGCCAGTAGTATCCTCACCGGGACTAGCGGGAGGGAAACCAATGAGCAGTTCTTC,CASSILTGTSGRETNEQFF
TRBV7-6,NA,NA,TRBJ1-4,TGTGCCAGCAGCTTAGCGTCAGGGACTTCCGGGGAAAAACTGTTTTTT,CASSLASGTSGEKLFF
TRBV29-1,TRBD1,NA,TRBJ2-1,TGCAGCCAGAGAGGGGGACAGGGGGGTCAGGGATCCAGTTACAATGAGCAGTTCTTC,CSQRGGQGGQGSSYNEQFF
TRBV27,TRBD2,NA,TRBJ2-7,TGTGCCAGCAGTTTATCGGGGGGGAGGGGCTCAGCAGTCAACGAGCAGTACTTC,CASSLSGGRGSAVNEQYF